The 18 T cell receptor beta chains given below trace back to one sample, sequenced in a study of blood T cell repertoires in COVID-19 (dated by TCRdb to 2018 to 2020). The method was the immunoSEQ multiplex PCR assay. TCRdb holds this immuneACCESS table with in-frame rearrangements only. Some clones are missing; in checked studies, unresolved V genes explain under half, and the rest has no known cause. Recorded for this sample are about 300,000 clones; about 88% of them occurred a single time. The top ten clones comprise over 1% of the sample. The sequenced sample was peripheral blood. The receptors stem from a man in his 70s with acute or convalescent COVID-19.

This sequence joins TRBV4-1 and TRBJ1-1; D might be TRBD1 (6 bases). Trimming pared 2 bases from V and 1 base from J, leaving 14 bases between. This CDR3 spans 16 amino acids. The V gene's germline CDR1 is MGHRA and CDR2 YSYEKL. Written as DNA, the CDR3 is TGCGCCAGCAGCCAACGCCAGGGGTCCCCGAACACTGAAGCTTTCTTT. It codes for CASSQRQGSPNTEAFF.

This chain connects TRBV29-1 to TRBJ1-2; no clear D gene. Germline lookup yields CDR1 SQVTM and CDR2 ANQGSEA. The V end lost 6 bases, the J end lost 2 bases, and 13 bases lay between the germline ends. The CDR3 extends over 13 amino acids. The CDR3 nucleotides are TGCAGCGTGTGGGGTGGAGGGAACTATGGCTACACCTTC. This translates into CSVWGGGNYGYTF.

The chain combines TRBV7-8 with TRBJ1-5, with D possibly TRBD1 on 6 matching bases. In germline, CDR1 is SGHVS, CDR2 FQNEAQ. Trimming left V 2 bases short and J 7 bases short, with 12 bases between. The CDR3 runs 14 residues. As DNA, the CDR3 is TGTGCCAGCAGCTTAAGCGGGGGGCCACAGCCCCAGCATTTT. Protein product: CASSLSGGPQPQHF.

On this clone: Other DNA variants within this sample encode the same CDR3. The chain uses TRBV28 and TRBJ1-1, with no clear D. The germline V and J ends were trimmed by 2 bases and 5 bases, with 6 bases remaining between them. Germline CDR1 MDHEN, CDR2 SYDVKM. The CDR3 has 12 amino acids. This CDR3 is CASSLRGTEAFF. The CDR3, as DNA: TGTGCCAGCAGTTTAAGAGGGACTGAAGCTTTCTTT.

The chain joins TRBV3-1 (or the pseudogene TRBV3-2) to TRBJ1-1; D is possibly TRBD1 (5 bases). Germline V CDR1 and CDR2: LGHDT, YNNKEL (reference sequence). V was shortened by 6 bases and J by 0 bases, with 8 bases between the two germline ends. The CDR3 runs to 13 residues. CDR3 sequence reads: CASSRQMNTEAFF. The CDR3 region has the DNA TGTGCCAGCAGTCGACAGATGAACACTGAAGCTTTCTTT.

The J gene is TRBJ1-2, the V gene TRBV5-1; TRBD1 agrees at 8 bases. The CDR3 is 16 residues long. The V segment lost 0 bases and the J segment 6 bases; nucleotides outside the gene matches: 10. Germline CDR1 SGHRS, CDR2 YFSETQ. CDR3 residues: CASSLAGQVQSHGYTF. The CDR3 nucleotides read TGCGCCAGCAGCTTGGCGGGACAGGTCCAGTCGCATGGCTACACCTTC.

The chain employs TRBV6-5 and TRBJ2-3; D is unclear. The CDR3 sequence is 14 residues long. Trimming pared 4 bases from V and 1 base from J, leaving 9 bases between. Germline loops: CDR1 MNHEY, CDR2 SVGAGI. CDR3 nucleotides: TGTGCCAGCAGTTTGTCCTTTGGCACAGATACGCAGTATTTT. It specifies CASSLSFGTDTQYF.

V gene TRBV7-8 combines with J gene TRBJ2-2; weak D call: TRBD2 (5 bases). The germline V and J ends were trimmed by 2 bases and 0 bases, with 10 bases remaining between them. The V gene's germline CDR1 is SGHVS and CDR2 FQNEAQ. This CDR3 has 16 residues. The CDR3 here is CASSLQVRANTGELFF. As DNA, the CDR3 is TGTGCCAGCAGCTTACAAGTGCGGGCGAACACCGGGGAGCTGTTTTTT.

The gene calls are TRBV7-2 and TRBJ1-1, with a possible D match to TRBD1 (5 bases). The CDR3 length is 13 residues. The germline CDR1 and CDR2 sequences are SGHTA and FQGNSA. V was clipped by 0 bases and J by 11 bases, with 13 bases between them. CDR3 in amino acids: CASSLANGARAFF. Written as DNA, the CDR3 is TGTGCCAGCAGCTTAGCTAATGGGGCACGGGCTTTCTTT.

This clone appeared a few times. The CDR3: CASSSTRQGSYEQYF. The CDR3 bases are TGTGCCAGCAGCTCAACTCGACAGGGCTCCTACGAGCAGTACTTC. V and J are TRBV11-2 and TRBJ2-7; 7 nucleotides match TRBD1. Trimming cost V 4 bases and J 0 bases; bases outside gene matches: 6. The CDR3 runs 15 residues. Germline V gene sequence: CDR1 SGHAT, CDR2 FQNNGV.

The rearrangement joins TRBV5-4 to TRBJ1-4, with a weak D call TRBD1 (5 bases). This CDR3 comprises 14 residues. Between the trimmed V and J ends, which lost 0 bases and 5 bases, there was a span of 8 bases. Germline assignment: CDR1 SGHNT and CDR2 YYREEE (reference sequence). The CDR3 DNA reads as TGTGCCAGCAGCTTGGCAGGGTACAATGAAAAACTGTTTTTT. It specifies CASSLAGYNEKLFF. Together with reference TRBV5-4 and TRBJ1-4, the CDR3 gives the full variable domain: ETGVTQSPTHLIKTRGQQVTLRCSSQSGHNTVSWYQQALGQGPQFIFQYYREEENGRGNFPPRFSGLQFPNYSSELNVNALELDDSALYLCASSLAGYNEKLFFGSGTQLSVL.

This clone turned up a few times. The CDR3 DNA follows: TGTGCCAGCAGTTTCCGAGGGATCGACGAGCAGTACTTC. Amino acids: CASSFRGIDEQYF. J is TRBJ2-7 and V is TRBV27; D is perhaps TRBD2 (5 bases). The V gene lost 3 bases and the J gene lost 5 bases, with 11 bases spanning the gap. This CDR3 is 13 amino acids long. From germline, CDR1 is MNHEY and CDR2 SMNVEV (reference sequence).

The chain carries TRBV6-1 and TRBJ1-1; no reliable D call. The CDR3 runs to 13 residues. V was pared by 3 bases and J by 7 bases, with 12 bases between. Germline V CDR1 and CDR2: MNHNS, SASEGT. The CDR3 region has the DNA TGTGCCAGCAGTGACCAACGGCCGGGTGAAGCTTTCTTT. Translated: CASSDQRPGEAFF.

DNA of the CDR3: TGTGCCAGCAGCCAAGCGGGGACTAGCGGGAGCCGTTCCGGGGAGCTGTTTTTT. Amino acid sequence: CASSQAGTSGSRSGELFF. This chain joins TRBV3-1 (or the pseudogene TRBV3-2) and TRBJ2-2; 14 nucleotides align to TRBD2. Trimming removed 1 base from V and 6 bases from J; junction bases left unmatched: 7. Per the germline V gene, CDR1 is LGHDT and CDR2 is YNNKEL (reference sequence). This CDR3 has 18 residues.

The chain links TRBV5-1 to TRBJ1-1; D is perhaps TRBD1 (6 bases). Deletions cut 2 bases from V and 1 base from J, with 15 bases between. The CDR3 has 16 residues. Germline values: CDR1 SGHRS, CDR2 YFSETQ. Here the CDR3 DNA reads TGCGCCAGCAGCTTTATTTCGATGGGGGCGAACACTGAAGCTTTCTTT. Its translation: CASSFISMGANTEAFF.

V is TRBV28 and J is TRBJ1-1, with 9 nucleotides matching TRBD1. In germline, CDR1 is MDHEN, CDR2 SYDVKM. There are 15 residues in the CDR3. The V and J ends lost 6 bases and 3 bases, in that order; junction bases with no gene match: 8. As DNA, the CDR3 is TGTGCCAGCAGACCGATACAGGGGGCGGACACTGAAGCTTTCTTT. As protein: CASRPIQGADTEAFF.

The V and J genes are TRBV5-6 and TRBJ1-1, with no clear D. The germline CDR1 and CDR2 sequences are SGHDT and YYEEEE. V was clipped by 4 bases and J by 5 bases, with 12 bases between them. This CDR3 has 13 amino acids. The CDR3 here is CASSSEGWTEAFF. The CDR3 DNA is TGTGCCAGCAGCAGCGAGGGCTGGACTGAAGCTTTCTTT.

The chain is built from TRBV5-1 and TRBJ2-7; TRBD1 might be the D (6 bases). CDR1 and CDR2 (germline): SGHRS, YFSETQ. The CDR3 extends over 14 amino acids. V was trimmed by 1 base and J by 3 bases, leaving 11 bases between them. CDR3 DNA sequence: TGCGCCAGCAGCTTGAGCGGACAGAACTACGAGCAGTACTTC. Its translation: CASSLSGQNYEQYF. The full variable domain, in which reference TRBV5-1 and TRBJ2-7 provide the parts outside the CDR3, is KAGVTQTPRYLIKTRGQQVTLSCSPISGHRSVSWYQQTPGQGLQFLFEYFSETQRNKGNFPGRFSGRQFSNSRSEMNVSTLELGDSALYLCASSLSGQNYEQYFGPGTRLTVT.